The 27 T cell receptor beta chains below all came from one sample that was sequenced in a study of shared clonotypes between healthy human individuals. Terminally differentiated effector memory CD45RA+ cells were left out of the naive CD8 fraction, which was CD45RO-negative and positively selected for CCR7. Method: immunoSEQ multiplex PCR; TCRdb's copy keeps in-frame clones and lacks some. The table has roughly 2 million clones, about 94% seen once; the top ten hold about 1.1%. Specimen: naive CD8+ T cells sorted from blood. The receptors derive from a man aged 18 to 29 in good health.

This chain links TRBV19 with TRBJ1-2; D might be TRBD1 (6 bases). The CDR3 length is 15 residues. CDR1 LNHDA and CDR2 SQIVND come from the germline V gene (reference sequence). Trimming left V 5 bases short and J 7 bases short, with 20 bases between. Written as DNA, the CDR3 is TGTGCCAGTAGTCCGCCTATCCGTCAGGGGACTGGCTACACCTTC. Its translation: CASSPPIRQGTGYTF.

The chain combines TRBV7-9 with TRBJ1-5; 8 nucleotides align to TRBD1. Germline V CDR1 and CDR2: SEHNR, FQNEAQ (reference sequence). This CDR3 comprises 16 residues. J gave up 2 bases and V 4 bases, and 7 bases lay outside the gene matches. The DNA of the CDR3 is TGTGCCAGCAGCTCCACCGTGGACAGGGGCAATCAGCCCCAGCATTTT. Protein product: CASSSTVDRGNQPQHF.

The V and J genes are TRBV7-9 and TRBJ1-1; a possible D gene is TRBD1 (5 bases). V gave up 5 bases and J gave up 0 bases, with 13 bases separating them. Germline V gives CDR1 SEHNR, CDR2 FQNEAQ (reference sequence). This CDR3 spans 15 amino acids. The CDR3 reads CASSPHRGLNTEAFF. CDR3 nucleotides: TGTGCCAGCAGCCCCCATCGGGGCTTGAACACTGAAGCTTTCTTT.

This sequence joins TRBV19 and TRBJ2-7; 8 nucleotides line up with TRBD1. The J segment lost 5 bases and the V segment lost 3 bases, leaving 6 bases of the junction unmatched. Germline V CDR1 and CDR2: LNHDA, SQIVND (reference sequence). The length of the CDR3 is 14 residues. CDR3 amino acids: CASSIGTGYHEQYF. The CDR3 bases are TGTGCCAGTAGTATCGGGACAGGCTACCACGAGCAGTACTTC.

This sequence joins TRBV29-1 and TRBJ2-5; D gene unclear. The end of the DNA aligns better with TRBJ2-7, so the J call may be wrong. This CDR3 comprises 15 residues. The germline V gene encodes CDR1 SQVTM and CDR2 ANQGSEA. The CDR3 nucleotides are TGCAGCGTTGAGTTCTCGGGCCGGCAAACCTACGAGCAGTACTTC. Protein: CSVEFSGRQTYEQYF.

V and J are TRBV16 and TRBJ1-5; D gene uncertain. CDR3 length: 15 amino acids. Trimming took 5 bases from V and 2 from J, leaving 13 bases between them. Germline CDR1 and CDR2: KGHSY and FQNENV. The CDR3 bases are TGTGCCAGCAGCAAGGGCTCCGTGGGCAATCAGCCCCAGCATTTT. Translating it yields CASSKGSVGNQPQHF.

The CDR3 DNA sequence: TGTGCCAGCAGCCGGGGACAGATTAGTAATTCACCCCTCCACTTT. It is translated as CASSRGQISNSPLHF. This chain connects TRBV25-1 to TRBJ1-6, with 7 bases that match TRBD1. The germline V gene encodes CDR1 MGHDK and CDR2 SYGVNS. The CDR3 covers 15 residues. Germline trimming cut 6 bases from V and 6 bases from J; bases unmatched to any gene: 8. The variable domain in full, completed from reference TRBV25-1 and TRBJ1-6, reads EADIYQTPRYLVIGTGKKITLECSQTMGHDKMYWYQQDPGMELHLIHYSYGVNSTEKGDLSSESTVSRIRTEHFPLTLESARPSHTSQYLCASSRGQISNSPLHFGNGTRLTVT.

J is TRBJ2-2 and V is TRBV5-6, with TRBD2 matching 7 bases. Trimming cost V 3 bases and J 0 bases; bases outside gene matches: 5. Germline loops: CDR1 SGHDT, CDR2 YYEEEE. The CDR3 is 16 amino acids. The CDR3 DNA is TGTGCCAGCAGCTCAGACCGGGAGGCGAACACCGGGGAGCTGTTTTTT. It encodes CASSSDREANTGELFF.

As regards this clone: The sample has other DNA sequences that encode this CDR3 too. The V call is TRBV11-2, the J call TRBJ2-7; possible D gene TRBD2, 6 bases. Trimming took off 1 base at V and 6 bases at J, with 7 bases between the two ends. This CDR3 spans 12 amino acids. Germline V gives CDR1 SGHAT, CDR2 FQNNGV. The CDR3 nucleotides read TGTGCCAGCAGCTTAGGGGGAGGCGAGCAGTACTTC. It is translated as CASSLGGGEQYF.

A remark on this clone: Additional DNA sequences in this sample encode the identical CDR3. The genes are TRBV19 and TRBJ2-7; D might be TRBD2 (6 bases). Deletions cut 6 bases from V and 1 base from J, with 10 bases between. Germline-derived CDR1 and CDR2 are LNHDA and SQIVND (reference sequence). CDR3 size: 13 residues. In DNA, the CDR3 is TGTGCCAGTAGCCTCGGGAGATCCTACGAGCAGTACTTC. This codes for CASSLGRSYEQYF.

The gene calls are TRBV30 and TRBJ2-2, with TRBD2 matching over 8 bases. CDR1 is GTSNPN and CDR2 is SVGIG in the germline V gene (reference sequence). V shed 5 bases and J 5 bases; nucleotides not matched to a gene: 4. This CDR3 is 13 amino acids long. The CDR3 bases are TGTGCCTGGGAGGCGGGGGGAACCGGGGAGCTGTTTTTT. Protein product: CAWEAGGTGELFF.

The V gene is TRBV18, the J gene TRBJ2-7, with D perhaps TRBD1 (6 bases). V lost 6 bases and J 0 bases, leaving 9 bases between the germline ends. Germline V gives CDR1 KGHSH, CDR2 LQKENI. CDR3 length equals 13 residues. CDR3: CASSRDTSYEQYF. The CDR3 DNA reads TGTGCCAGCTCCCGGGACACCTCCTACGAGCAGTACTTC.

On this clone: The same CDR3 also results from other DNA sequences found in this sample. This chain links TRBV6-5 with TRBJ2-5, with 8 bases identical to TRBD2. The CDR3 totals 16 residues. Trimming removed 0 bases from V and 0 bases from J; junction bases left unmatched: 3. Germline V gene lookup returns CDR1 MNHEY and CDR2 SVGAGI. The CDR3 is CASSYSGLADQETQYF. The CDR3 DNA follows: TGTGCCAGCAGTTACTCCGGACTAGCCGACCAAGAGACCCAGTACTTC.

The chain employs TRBV29-1 and TRBJ1-1; possible D gene TRBD1, 5 bases. CDR3 length: 13 amino acids. Germline-derived CDR1 and CDR2 are SQVTM and ANQGSEA. V was trimmed by 4 bases and J by 5 bases, leaving 14 bases between them. The CDR3 DNA reads as TGCAGCGTTGGTCCTCTTGGGGGAACTGAAGCTTTCTTT. Protein: CSVGPLGGTEAFF.

V gene TRBV5-1 combines with J gene TRBJ2-5; no clear D gene. V shed 4 bases and J shed 2 bases, with 12 bases lying between them. From germline, CDR1 is SGHRS and CDR2 YFSETQ. The CDR3 covers 14 residues. CDR3 region: CASSPDGSQETQYF. CDR3 nucleotides: TGCGCCAGCAGCCCGGACGGATCGCAAGAGACCCAGTACTTC. Together with reference TRBV5-1 and TRBJ2-5, the CDR3 gives the full variable domain: KAGVTQTPRYLIKTRGQQVTLSCSPISGHRSVSWYQQTPGQGLQFLFEYFSETQRNKGNFPGRFSGRQFSNSRSEMNVSTLELGDSALYLCASSPDGSQETQYFGPGTRLLVL.

With regard to this clone: Additional DNA sequences in this sample encode the identical CDR3. The chain has TRBV9 and TRBJ2-7; 7 nucleotides match TRBD2. J gave up 0 bases and V 1 base, and 1 base lay outside the gene matches. Germline V gene sequence: CDR1 SGDLS, CDR2 YYNGEE. The CDR3 has 14 residues. The CDR3 loop is CASSVTGGSYEQYF. CDR3 sequence (DNA): TGTGCCAGCAGCGTAACGGGGGGCTCCTACGAGCAGTACTTC.

The rearrangement uses TRBV7-2 and TRBJ1-1; D call uncertain. The ends were cut back, 4 bases at V and 4 bases at J, with 10 bases in the middle. Germline loops: CDR1 SGHTA, CDR2 FQGNSA. The CDR3 covers 13 residues. The CDR3 DNA sequence: TGTGCCAGCAGCTACGAGCCGATCACTGAAGCTTTCTTT. It specifies CASSYEPITEAFF.

The chain links TRBV28 to TRBJ2-2; 8 bases align to TRBD1. Germline V CDR1 and CDR2: MDHEN, SYDVKM. V was clipped by 3 bases and J by 7 bases; unmatched bases: 1. The CDR3 contains 13 residues. The CDR3 coding sequence is TGTGCCAGCAGTTTGACAGGGGACGGGGAGCTGTTTTTT. Protein sequence: CASSLTGDGELFF.

The J gene is TRBJ2-2, the V gene TRBV4-3; no reliable D call. This CDR3 spans 16 amino acids. Trimming removed 4 bases at V and 4 bases at J, with 16 bases between. Per the germline V gene, CDR1 is LGHNA and CDR2 is YSLEER. CDR3 DNA sequence: TGCGCCAGCAGCCCTTCCCTGAGCCCGGGCACCGGGGAGCTGTTTTTT. Protein product: CASSPSLSPGTGELFF.

This sequence joins TRBV6-5 and TRBJ2-7; D is undetermined. The CDR3 is 14 amino acids. Germline CDR1 and CDR2: MNHEY and SVGAGI. Trimming left V 2 bases short and J 6 bases short, with 14 bases between. The CDR3 region has the DNA TGTGCCAGCAGTTACGGTGGCCACAGCACCGAGCAGTACTTC. This gives the protein CASSYGGHSTEQYF.

The chain uses TRBV28 and TRBJ1-5; D is uncertain. CDR1 is MDHEN and CDR2 is SYDVKM in the germline V gene. The V end lost 6 bases, the J end lost 4 bases, and 22 bases lay between the germline ends. This CDR3 is built from 17 residues. The CDR3 here is CASRLVTPAGINQPQHF. The CDR3 nucleotides read TGTGCCAGCAGGCTCGTCACCCCAGCCGGGATTAATCAGCCCCAGCATTTT.

The chain joins TRBV6-6 to TRBJ2-1; D uncertain. Trimming shortened V by 5 bases and J by 8 bases, and 19 bases separated the two germline ends. This CDR3 is built from 15 residues. Germline CDR1 MNHNY, CDR2 SVGAGI (reference sequence). The chain's CDR3 is CASSVDSPSVHEQFF. CDR3 DNA sequence: TGTGCCAGCAGTGTAGACTCCCCTTCTGTTCATGAGCAGTTCTTC.

The chain employs TRBV6-1 and TRBJ2-7; D perhaps matches TRBD2 (6 bases). The length of the CDR3 is 15 residues. The germline gives CDR1 MNHNS, CDR2 SASEGT. The V end was cut by 5 bases, the J end by 0 bases, with 14 bases between. In nucleotides, the CDR3 is TGTGCCAGCAGTTCTCTGCGGGGCCTCTCCTACGAGCAGTACTTC. The encoded protein is CASSSLRGLSYEQYF.

V and J are TRBV7-8 and TRBJ2-7; D is perhaps TRBD2 (6 bases). There are 16 residues in the CDR3. In germline, CDR1 is SGHVS, CDR2 FQNEAQ. Trimming shortened V by 5 bases and J by 0 bases, and 17 bases separated the two germline ends. The CDR3 here is CASSTHPSASSYEQYF. CDR3 DNA: TGTGCCAGCAGCACCCACCCTAGCGCCTCCTCCTACGAGCAGTACTTC.

The CDR3 nucleotides are TGTGCCAGCAGTTCCCGTGTAAGCGGATCCACAGATACGCAGTATTTT. This sequence encodes CASSSRVSGSTDTQYF. The V gene is TRBV27, the J gene TRBJ2-3; tentative D call: TRBD2 (5 bases). V was cut by 4 bases and J by 2 bases, with 16 bases left in between. CDR3 length: 16 amino acids. CDR1 is MNHEY, CDR2 SMNVEV, per germline (reference sequence).

The chain carries TRBV28 and TRBJ2-2; 7 positions agree with TRBD2. CDR1 is MDHEN and CDR2 is SYDVKM in the germline V gene. V trimming: 5 bases; J trimming: 2 bases; junction bases outside the gene matches: 5. The CDR3 spans 15 residues. CDR3 amino acids: CASSRLADNTGELFF. CDR3 bases: TGTGCCAGCAGTCGACTAGCAGACAACACCGGGGAGCTGTTTTTT.

The V call is TRBV5-4, the J call TRBJ2-7; D possibly corresponds to TRBD1 (6 bases). Trimming cost V 0 bases and J 5 bases, with 9 bases left between them. The CDR3 covers 13 residues. CDR1 is SGHNT and CDR2 is YYREEE in the germline V gene (reference sequence). DNA of the CDR3: TGTGCCAGCAGCTTGGTACAGGGAGACGAGCAGTACTTC. Translating gives CASSLVQGDEQYF.